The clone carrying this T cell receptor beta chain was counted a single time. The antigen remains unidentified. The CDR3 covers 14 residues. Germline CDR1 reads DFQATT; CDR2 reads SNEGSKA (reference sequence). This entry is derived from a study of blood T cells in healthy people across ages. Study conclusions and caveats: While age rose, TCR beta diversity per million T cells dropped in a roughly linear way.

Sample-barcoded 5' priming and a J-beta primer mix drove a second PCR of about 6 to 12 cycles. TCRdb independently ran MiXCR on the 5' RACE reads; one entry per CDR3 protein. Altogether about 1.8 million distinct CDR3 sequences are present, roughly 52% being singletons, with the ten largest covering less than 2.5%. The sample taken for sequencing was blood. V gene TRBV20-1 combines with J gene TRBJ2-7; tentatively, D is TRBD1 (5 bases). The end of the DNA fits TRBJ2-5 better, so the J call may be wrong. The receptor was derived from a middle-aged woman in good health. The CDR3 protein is CSASLSRDGETQYF. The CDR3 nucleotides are TGCAGTGCTAGCTTATCCAGGGATGGGGAGACCCAGTACTTC.